This T cell receptor beta chain was found in a study of T cells in localized non-small cell lung cancer (dated by TCRdb to 2018 to 2020). Background for the entire study: Comparing tumors with uninvolved tumor-adjacent lungs, the study looked at the T cell repertoires of hundreds of patients with early-stage NSCLC. The cohort consisted of 200 to 300 treatment-naive NSCLC patients whose localized lung tumors had been resected. A mean age of roughly 64 years was recorded for the NSCLC patients, of whom roughly 130 were male and more than 95 were female.

At diagnosis, tumor, uninvolved tumor-adjacent lung and peripheral blood were collected and then preserved as a mix of FFPE and fresh-frozen material. For TCR repertoire profiling, blood samples were analyzed as peripheral blood mononuclear cells. The study at large found these results: Multi-region tumor sequencing was not performed, so intratumor heterogeneity could not be excluded. Higher T cell density in blood was associated with longer overall survival, whereas higher clonality in adjacent lung was associated with shorter survival. Because the study design was exploratory, TCR variables were selected using unadjusted p-values without false-discovery rate correction. Of the top 100 tumor clones, a median of approximately 60 were detected in paired uninvolved adjacent lung; over 25 were also among that lung's top 100. Uninvolved tumor-adjacent lung showed the highest T cell clonality, higher than tumor, which suggests more focused antigenic responses in the adjacent lung.

The immunoSEQ Assay was used to sequence TCR beta CDR3 regions from DNA. In the paper's pipeline: To compute T cell density, TCR beta template counts were normalized to usable DNA, which was estimated by amplifying housekeeping genes. Richness was estimated using the preseqR package, with extrapolation to 400,000 templates for PBMC samples and to 120,000 templates for tissue samples. Clonality was calculated as one minus Pielou's evenness. Tissue-enriched TCRs were identified through differential abundance testing performed on productive amino-acid clonotypes, with a minimum total count of 5 and an alpha of 0.1. The Jaccard Index and the Morisita Overlap Index were used to measure how much the repertoires overlapped between compartments. GLIPH clustered TCR beta CDR3s with public tetramer-defined viral CDR3s; viral motifs required at least three viral sequences plus V-gene enrichment. TCRdb holds this immuneACCESS table with in-frame rearrangements only. Some clones are missing; in checked studies, unresolved V genes explain under half, and the rest has no known cause. The V and J calls and clone size were taken over from that table, and D and trimming were inferred from the DNA. The table for this sample lists 15,000 to 20,000 clones; around 83% of them were counted only once. Roughly 4% of the sample rests with the top ten.

Regarding this clone: It lacks a known antigen. No base qualities exist here, and no much larger clone lies one base off it.

The clonotype comes from a man aged 40-75 years with stage I lung adenocarcinoma. The specimen was peripheral blood, collected before any cancer treatment.

The CDR3 region: CASRRANTGELFF. In nucleotides, the sequence is TGCGCCAGCAGAAGAGCGAACACCGGGGAGCTGTTTTTT. The sequence joins TRBV4-1 to TRBJ2-2; no D segment can be confidently identified. The CDR3 has 13 amino acids, counting the end cysteine and phenylalanine. Just the 39-base CDR3 DNA is kept, in frame starting at base 1. Between the V and J ends, shortened by 6 bases and 0 bases respectively, the junction contains 5 bases. From the germline V gene, CDR1 is MGHRA and CDR2 is YSYEKL.